This TCR beta chain was identified in a study of patients and donors after allogeneic stem cell transplantation. From the RT-PCR reads, TCRdb called clonotypes with MiXCR, one entry per CDR3 protein. The sample records 920,000 or so distinct CDR3 sequences, 18% being singletons. This CDR3 has 20 amino acids. With V trimmed by 8 bases and J by 3 bases, 19 bases remained unmatched. The sample holds a few counts of this clonotype. The V and J genes are TRBV12-3 or TRBV12-4 and TRBJ2-3; 14 bases fit TRBD2. The source of this sequence is a human donor who was either an allogeneic HSCT recipient or a stem cell or donor lymphocyte infusion donor (not recorded which). It is not recorded whose cells these are; they may come from a transplant donor. The sample comprised blood, either unsorted or a sorted T cell fraction (not recorded which). CDR3 sequence (DNA): TGTGCCAGCTGTACCCCTCCGGGACTAGCGGGAGTGGGAGGGACAGATACGCAGTATTTT. It codes for CASCTPPGLAGVGGTDTQYF.